Described below is a single T cell receptor beta chain sequence and its context. The entry originates in a study of blood T cell repertoires in COVID-19. Study overall: PBMCs, B-cell-depleted T cells, or T cells provided the cDNA or gDNA that made up the material.

Per the original methods: From reference gene primer amplification, estimates of nucleated cell counts were derived. Using immunoSEQ multiplex PCR, the repertoire was profiled, and TCRdb retains in-frame clones only, with some absent. Clonal size and the V and J genes are those of that table, whereas D and trimming came from the DNA. The sample records 150,000 to 200,000 clones, roughly 85% being singletons. The V gene lost 3 bases and the J gene lost 2 bases, with 13 bases spanning the gap. The CDR3 consists of 15 residues. CDR1 and CDR2 (germline): SGHRS, YFSETQ. V and J are TRBV5-1 and TRBJ2-3; possible D gene TRBD1, 6 bases. This receptor was obtained from a man in his sixties with active or convalescent COVID-19. Input material: peripheral blood. CDR3 in amino acids: CASSSSGAHTDTQYF. CDR3 DNA sequence: TGCGCCAGCAGCTCGTCAGGGGCCCACACAGATACGCAGTATTTT.